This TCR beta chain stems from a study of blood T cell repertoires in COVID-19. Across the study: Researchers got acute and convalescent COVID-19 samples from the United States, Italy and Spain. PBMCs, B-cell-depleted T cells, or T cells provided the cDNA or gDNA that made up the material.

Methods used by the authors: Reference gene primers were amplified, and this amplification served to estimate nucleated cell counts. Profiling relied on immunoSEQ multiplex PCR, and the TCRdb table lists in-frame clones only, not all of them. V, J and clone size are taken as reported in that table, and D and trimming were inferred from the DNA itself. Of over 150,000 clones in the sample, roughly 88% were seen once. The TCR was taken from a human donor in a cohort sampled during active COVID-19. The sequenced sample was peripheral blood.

The CDR3 loop reads CASSQTGGADQPQHF. DNA of the CDR3: TGTGCCAGCAGTCAGACAGGGGGCGCGGATCAGCCCCAGCATTTT. This chain joins TRBV28 and TRBJ1-5; TRBD1 matches 10 bases. Germline V gene data show CDR1 as MDHEN and CDR2 as SYDVKM. J was trimmed by 5 bases and V by 5 bases; bases with no gene match: 6. The CDR3 runs 15 residues.